This is a list of T cell receptor beta chains from one sample in a study of STAT5B mutations in CD4+ large granular lymphocyte leukemia. Produced via immunoSEQ multiplex PCR; TCRdb's table is partial and in-frame only. There are tens of thousands of clones in the sample; under 90% occur only once, and 0.25% to 0.35% lies in the top ten. The sample taken for sequencing was CD4+ T cells from blood buffy coats. All receptors derive from a human donor in good health. Each CDR3 is given with its conserved first and last residue. Each record gives: V gene, D gene, clone size, J gene, CDR3 DNA, CDR3 protein. The D gene is left open where the match is weak. Clone size is given for some rows only: seen once, a few or many times, or a class if the clone is expanded.

>TRBV2|TRBD1|few|TRBJ1-5
TGTGCCAGCAGACCGACAGGGTCCAGCAATCAGCCCCAGCATTTT
CASRPTGSSNQPQHF
>TRBV29-1|-|-|TRBJ2-7
TGCAGCGTTGCGAGCTCCTCCTACGAGCAGTACTTC
CSVASSSYEQYF
>TRBV9|-|-|TRBJ2-7
TGTGCCAGCAGCGTTGGCCACGGGGGAAAGGACGAGCAGTACTTC
CASSVGHGGKDEQYF
>TRBV2|-|-|TRBJ2-1
TGTGCCAGCAGCCAAGGGAGGAACAATGAGCAGTTCTTC
CASSQGRNNEQFF
>TRBV5-4|TRBD2|once|TRBJ2-5
TGTGCCAGCCAAAGGAGCGGGGTAGAAGAGACCCAGTACTTC
CASQRSGVEETQYF
>TRBV25-1|-|-|TRBJ1-3
TGTGCCAGCAGTGGCATGGGACCGCTTGGAAACACCATATATTTT
CASSGMGPLGNTIYF
>TRBV6-1|TRBD1|-|TRBJ1-4
TGTGCCAGCAGTGAAGCGGGACAGCGCATAGCAACTAATGAAAAACTGTTTTTT
CASSEAGQRIATNEKLFF
>TRBV10-3|-|-|TRBJ2-3
TGTGCCATCAGAGCCCTGGATGGCACAGATACGCAGTATTTT
CAIRALDGTDTQYF
>TRBV19|-|-|TRBJ1-2
TGTGCCAGTAGTTTCCGGGGGCACTATGGCTACACCTTC
CASSFRGHYGYTF
>TRBV19|-|-|TRBJ1-3
TGTGCCAGTAGTATGCTTGGCACCTCTGGAAACACCATATATTTT
CASSMLGTSGNTIYF
>TRBV7-9|-|-|TRBJ2-5
TGTGCCAGCAGTTTAGATTTAGCAGTCGCGACCCAGTACTTC
CASSLDLAVATQYF
>TRBV18|-|few|TRBJ2-6
TGTGCCAGCTCACCGCCCTTAGCCGCGAGCTCTGGGGCCAACGTCCTGACTTTC
CASSPPLAASSGANVLTF
>TRBV7-6|TRBD1|-|TRBJ2-7
TGTGCCAGCAGCTTAGCGCGGGCAGGGGGCGCCTACGAGCAGTACTTC
CASSLARAGGAYEQYF
>TRBV27|-|-|TRBJ1-2
TGTGCCAGCCTCACGCGGGGTTATGGCTACACCTTC
CASLTRGYGYTF
>TRBV6-5|-|few|TRBJ1-6
TGTGCCAGCAGTTACCCGAATTCACCCCTCCACTTT
CASSYPNSPLHF
>TRBV27|-|-|TRBJ1-5
TGTGCCAGCAGTTCGGTACTTCCCAATCAGCCCCAGCATTTT
CASSSVLPNQPQHF
>TRBV2|-|-|TRBJ2-1
TGTGCCAGCAGTGAAGCGCAACGACAACTGATATACAATGAGCAGTTCTTC
CASSEAQRQLIYNEQFF
>TRBV10-3|TRBD1|-|TRBJ1-5
TGTGCCATTTCCCGGGACAGATCTAGCAATCAGCCCCAGCATTTT
CAISRDRSSNQPQHF
>TRBV7-9|-|-|TRBJ2-1
TGTGCCAGCAGCTTAGGATATCCGGCAGAGCAGTTCTTC
CASSLGYPAEQFF
>TRBV7-2|-|-|TRBJ1-2
TGTGCCAGCAGCTTAGCGGCAGGGTCTGGCTACACCTTC
CASSLAAGSGYTF
>TRBV7-2|-|few|TRBJ1-1
TGTGCCAGCAGCTTAGCGGGCGGATTGAACACTGAAGCTTTCTTT
CASSLAGGLNTEAFF
>TRBV9|TRBD2|-|TRBJ2-2
TGTGCCAGCAGCGTAGTTGCAGCGGGAGGGGCGACCGGGGAGCTGTTTTTT
CASSVVAAGGATGELFF
>TRBV6-6|-|-|TRBJ1-1
TGTGCCAGCAGTTACAGGGGAAGAAACACTGAAGCTTTCTTT
CASSYRGRNTEAFF
>TRBV29-1|TRBD1|-|TRBJ2-5
TGCAGCGTTGCGCAGGGGGTGGTGGGAGAGACCCAGTACTTC
CSVAQGVVGETQYF
>TRBV7-2|TRBD2|-|TRBJ2-5
TGTGCCAGCACCCTTTGGAGCGGGAATGAGCAGTACTTC
CASTLWSGNEQYF
>TRBV5-5|TRBD1|-|TRBJ2-3
TGTGCCAGCAGCTCGCAGGGGGCTTTCGGCACAGATACGCAGTATTTT
CASSSQGAFGTDTQYF
>TRBV7-2|TRBD1|-|TRBJ2-2
TGTGCCAGCAGCCCCAGTGTGAACAGGGGGAGGACCGGGGAGCTGTTTTTT
CASSPSVNRGRTGELFF
>TRBV5-1|-|-|TRBJ1-6
TGCGCCAGCAGCTTTGCGGGCCCAACTTCTACGAATTCACCCCTCCACTTT
CASSFAGPTSTNSPLHF
>TRBV4-3|TRBD1|-|TRBJ2-7
TGCGCCAGCAGCCAAGTAACAGGGGGCGACGAGCAGTACTTC
CASSQVTGGDEQYF
>TRBV28|-|-|TRBJ1-5
TGTGCCAGCAGTTTTCTGGAGAACAATCAGCCCCAGCATTTT
CASSFLENNQPQHF
>TRBV19|-|few|TRBJ1-1
TGTGCCAGTATAAGGGGACAGAACACTGAAGCTTTCTTT
CASIRGQNTEAFF
>TRBV12-5|TRBD2|-|TRBJ2-3
TGTGCTAGTGGTTTGGAAGGCGGGGGGGCCACTACAGATACGCAGTATTTT
CASGLEGGGATTDTQYF
>TRBV27|-|-|TRBJ2-1
TGTGCCAGCAACCCGGTCGTACTAACGAGCTACAATGAGCAGTTCTTC
CASNPVVLTSYNEQFF
>TRBV5-1|TRBD1|-|TRBJ1-1
TGCGCCAGCAGAGTTCGCGTGACAGGGGGCTTAAACACTGAAGCTTTCTTT
CASRVRVTGGLNTEAFF
>TRBV5-1|TRBD2|once|TRBJ2-1
TGCGCCAGCAGCTTGGCCTTCGGGGGGAGGGCTCCGTTACGCAATGAGCAGTTCTTC
CASSLAFGGRAPLRNEQFF
>TRBV4-2|TRBD1|-|TRBJ2-5
TGTGCCAGCAGCCAAGAATGGGGACAGGGGTTTGAGACCCAGTACTTC
CASSQEWGQGFETQYF
>TRBV11-2|TRBD1|-|TRBJ1-3
TGTGCCAGCAGCCTACGCCGGACAGGGGGAGTATCAAACACCATATATTTT
CASSLRRTGGVSNTIYF
>TRBV27|TRBD1|-|TRBJ1-2
TGTGCCAGCCCCAGGGGGGGAAACTATGGCTACACCTTC
CASPRGGNYGYTF
>TRBV27|-|-|TRBJ1-6
TGTGCCAGCAGCGCCCCGGGGACTAATTCACCCCTCCACTTT
CASSAPGTNSPLHF
>TRBV5-1|-|-|TRBJ2-1
TGCGCCAACCCGGGCCCCAGCTCCTACAATGAGCAGTTCTTC
CANPGPSSYNEQFF
>TRBV5-8|-|-|TRBJ2-1
TGTGCCAGCAGCTTGGTTAGAAAGGATGAGCAGTTCTTC
CASSLVRKDEQFF
>TRBV5-4|-|-|TRBJ2-3
TGTGCCAGCAGCTTACAGGGCGGCGATACGCAGTATTTT
CASSLQGGDTQYF
>TRBV28|TRBD1|-|TRBJ1-1
TGTGCCAGCAGCCTTACAGGGGGGGTGGTTGAAGCTTTCTTT
CASSLTGGVVEAFF
>TRBV28|-|once|TRBJ2-2
TGTGCCAGCAGCCTTAGTACGAGGACCGGGGAGCTGTTTTTT
CASSLSTRTGELFF
>TRBV6-6|-|-|TRBJ2-3
TGTGCCAGCAGCACAACCGTTGCAGATACGCAGTATTTT
CASSTTVADTQYF